This T cell receptor beta chain stems from a study of shared clonotypes between healthy human individuals. This CDR3 comprises 16 residues. Germline values: CDR1 MDHEN, CDR2 SYDVKM. V shed 3 bases, J shed 5 bases, and the junction held 7 bases outside the gene matches. Study-wide points: Naive CD4 clonotypes were shared across several donors at about 5%.

Naive-designated CD8 cells lacked CD45RO, were positively enriched for CCR7, and omitted terminally differentiated effector memory CD45RA+ cells. Only in-frame clones appear in the TCRdb table, and some are missing; sequencing was by immunoSEQ multiplex PCR. Of about 800,000 clones in the sample, around 96% are singletons; the top ten hold around 0.25%. A remark on this clone: Its antigen is not known.

This clonotype was sampled from a man younger than 40 in good health. Sequenced sample: naive CD8+ T cells sorted from blood. The chain employs TRBV28 and TRBJ2-3, with 11 nucleotides matching TRBD2. The CDR3 sequence is CASSFVAGGVGDTQYF. CDR3 in DNA: TGTGCCAGCAGTTTTGTAGCGGGAGGGGTTGGAGATACGCAGTATTTT.